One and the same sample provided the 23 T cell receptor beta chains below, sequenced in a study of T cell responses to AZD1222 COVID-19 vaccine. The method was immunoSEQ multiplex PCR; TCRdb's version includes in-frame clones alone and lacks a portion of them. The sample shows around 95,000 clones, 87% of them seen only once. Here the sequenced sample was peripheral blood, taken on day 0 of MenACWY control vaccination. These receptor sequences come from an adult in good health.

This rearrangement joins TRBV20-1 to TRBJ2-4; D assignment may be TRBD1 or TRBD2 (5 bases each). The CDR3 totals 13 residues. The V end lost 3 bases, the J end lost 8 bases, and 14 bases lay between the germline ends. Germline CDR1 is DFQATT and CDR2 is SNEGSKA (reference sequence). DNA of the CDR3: TGCAGTGCTAGTGGGGGAAAGGGGTACATTCAGTACTTC. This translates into CSASGGKGYIQYF.

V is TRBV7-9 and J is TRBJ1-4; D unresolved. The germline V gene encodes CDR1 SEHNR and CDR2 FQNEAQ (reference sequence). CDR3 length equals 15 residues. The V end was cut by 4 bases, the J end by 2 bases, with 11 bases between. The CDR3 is CASSYLMGTNEKLFF. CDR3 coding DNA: TGTGCCAGCAGCTATTTAATGGGGACTAATGAAAAACTGTTTTTT. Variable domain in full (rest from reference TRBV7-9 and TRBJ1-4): DTGVSQNPRHKITKRGQNVTFRCDPISEHNRLYWYRQTLGQGPEFLTYFQNEAQLEKSRLLSDRFSAERPKGSFSTLEIQRTEQGDSAMYLCASSYLMGTNEKLFFGSGTQLSVL.

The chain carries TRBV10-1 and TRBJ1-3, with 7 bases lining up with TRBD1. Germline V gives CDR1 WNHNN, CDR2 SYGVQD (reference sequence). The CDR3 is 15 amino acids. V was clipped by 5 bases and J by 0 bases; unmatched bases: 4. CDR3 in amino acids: CASSTGENSGNTIYF. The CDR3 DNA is TGCGCCAGCAGTACAGGGGAAAACTCTGGAAACACCATATATTTT.

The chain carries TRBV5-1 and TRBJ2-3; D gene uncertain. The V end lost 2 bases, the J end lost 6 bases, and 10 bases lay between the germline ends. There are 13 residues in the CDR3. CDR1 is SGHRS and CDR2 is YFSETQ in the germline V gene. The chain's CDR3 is CASSFSQMDTQYF. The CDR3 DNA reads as TGCGCCAGCAGCTTCTCCCAGATGGATACGCAGTATTTT.

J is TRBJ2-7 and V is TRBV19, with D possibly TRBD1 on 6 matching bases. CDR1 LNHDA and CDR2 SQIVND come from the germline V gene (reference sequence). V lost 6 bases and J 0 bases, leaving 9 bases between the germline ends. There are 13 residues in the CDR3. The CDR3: CASSGQFSYEQYF. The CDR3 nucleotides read TGTGCCAGTAGCGGACAGTTCTCCTACGAGCAGTACTTC.

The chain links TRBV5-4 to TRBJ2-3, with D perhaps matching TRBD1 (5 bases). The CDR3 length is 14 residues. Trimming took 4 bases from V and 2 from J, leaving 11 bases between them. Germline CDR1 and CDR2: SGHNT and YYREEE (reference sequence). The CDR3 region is CASSGAYSTDTQYF. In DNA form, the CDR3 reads TGTGCCAGCAGCGGGGCCTATTCCACAGATACGCAGTATTTT. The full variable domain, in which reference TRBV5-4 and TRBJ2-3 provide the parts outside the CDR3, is ETGVTQSPTHLIKTRGQQVTLRCSSQSGHNTVSWYQQALGQGPQFIFQYYREEENGRGNFPPRFSGLQFPNYSSELNVNALELDDSALYLCASSGAYSTDTQYFGPGTRLTVL.

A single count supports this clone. CDR3 residues: CASSKGQTYDEQYF. In DNA, the CDR3 is TGTGCCAGTAGTAAGGGACAGACGTACGATGAGCAGTACTTC. The chain joins TRBV19 to TRBJ2-7, with 7 nucleotides matching TRBD1. The CDR3 length is 14 residues. The V gene's germline CDR1 is LNHDA and CDR2 SQIVND (reference sequence). J was trimmed by 7 bases and V by 4 bases; bases with no gene match: 10.

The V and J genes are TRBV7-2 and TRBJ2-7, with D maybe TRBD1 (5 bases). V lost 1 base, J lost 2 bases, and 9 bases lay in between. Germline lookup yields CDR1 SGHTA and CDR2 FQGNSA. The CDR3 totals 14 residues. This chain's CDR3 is CASSLEAGTYEQYF. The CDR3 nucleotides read TGTGCCAGCAGCTTAGAGGCAGGGACCTACGAGCAGTACTTC. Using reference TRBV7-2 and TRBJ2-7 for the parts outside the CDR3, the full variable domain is GAGVSQSPSNKVTEKGKDVELRCDPISGHTALYWYRQSLGQGLEFLIYFQGNSAPDKSGLPSDRFSAERTGGSVSTLTIQRTQQEDSAVYLCASSLEAGTYEQYFGPGTRLTVT.

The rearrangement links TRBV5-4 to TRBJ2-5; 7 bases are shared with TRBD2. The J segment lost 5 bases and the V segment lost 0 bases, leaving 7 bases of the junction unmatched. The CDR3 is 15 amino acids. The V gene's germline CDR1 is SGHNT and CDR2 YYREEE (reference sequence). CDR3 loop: CASSLVGTGRETQYF. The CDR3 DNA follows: TGTGCCAGCAGCTTGGTGGGGACCGGGAGGGAGACCCAGTACTTC.

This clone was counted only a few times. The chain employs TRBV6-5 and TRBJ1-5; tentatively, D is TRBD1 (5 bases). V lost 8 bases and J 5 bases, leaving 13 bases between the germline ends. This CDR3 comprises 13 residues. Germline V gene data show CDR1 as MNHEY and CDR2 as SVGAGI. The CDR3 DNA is TGTGCCAGCGGCGGGGGAGAGTATCAGCCCCAGCATTTT. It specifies CASGGGEYQPQHF.

The CDR3 loop reads CASSLEGDPPQHF. Here the CDR3 DNA reads TGTGCCAGCAGTTTGGAGGGTGATCCGCCCCAGCATTTT. J is TRBJ1-5 and V is TRBV27; D remains unclear. V lost 3 bases to trimming and J lost 9 bases, with 12 bases between them. This CDR3 is built from 13 residues. The germline V gene has CDR1 MNHEY and CDR2 SMNVEV (reference sequence).

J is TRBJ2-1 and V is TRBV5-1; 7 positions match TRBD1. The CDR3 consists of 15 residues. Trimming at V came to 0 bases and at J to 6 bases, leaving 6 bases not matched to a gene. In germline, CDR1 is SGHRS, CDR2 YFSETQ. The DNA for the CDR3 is TGCGCCAGCAGCTTGGAGGCAGGGGGTCCCAATGAGCAGTTCTTC. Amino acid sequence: CASSLEAGGPNEQFF.

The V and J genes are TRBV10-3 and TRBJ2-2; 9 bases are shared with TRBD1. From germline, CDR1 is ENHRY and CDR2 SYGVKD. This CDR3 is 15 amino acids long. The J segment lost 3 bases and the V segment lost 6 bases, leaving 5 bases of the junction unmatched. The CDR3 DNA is TGTGCCATCAGCCCGGGACAGGGATACACCGGGGAGCTGTTTTTT. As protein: CAISPGQGYTGELFF.

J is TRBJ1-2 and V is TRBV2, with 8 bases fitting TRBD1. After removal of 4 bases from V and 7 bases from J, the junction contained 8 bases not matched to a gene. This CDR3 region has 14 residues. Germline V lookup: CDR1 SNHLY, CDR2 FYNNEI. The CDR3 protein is CASSALPGTGGYTF. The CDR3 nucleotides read TGTGCCAGCAGTGCCCTACCGGGGACAGGTGGCTACACCTTC.

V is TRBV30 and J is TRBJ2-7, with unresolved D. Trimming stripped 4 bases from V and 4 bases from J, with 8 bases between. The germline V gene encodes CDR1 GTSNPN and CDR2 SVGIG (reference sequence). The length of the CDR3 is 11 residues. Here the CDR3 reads CAWNQDYEQYF. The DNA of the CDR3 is TGTGCCTGGAATCAGGATTACGAGCAGTACTTC.

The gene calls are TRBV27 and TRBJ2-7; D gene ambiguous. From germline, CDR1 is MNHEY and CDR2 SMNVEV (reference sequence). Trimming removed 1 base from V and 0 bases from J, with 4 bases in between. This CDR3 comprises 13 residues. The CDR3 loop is CASSLWDSYEQYF. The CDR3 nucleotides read TGTGCCAGCAGTTTATGGGACTCCTACGAGCAGTACTTC.

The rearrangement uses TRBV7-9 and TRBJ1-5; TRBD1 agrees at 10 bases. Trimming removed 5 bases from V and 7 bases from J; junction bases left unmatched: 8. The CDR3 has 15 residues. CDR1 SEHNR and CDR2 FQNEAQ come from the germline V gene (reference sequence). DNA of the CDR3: TGTGCCAGCAGCACCCGGACAGGGGGGGTCCAGCCCCAGCATTTT. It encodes CASSTRTGGVQPQHF.

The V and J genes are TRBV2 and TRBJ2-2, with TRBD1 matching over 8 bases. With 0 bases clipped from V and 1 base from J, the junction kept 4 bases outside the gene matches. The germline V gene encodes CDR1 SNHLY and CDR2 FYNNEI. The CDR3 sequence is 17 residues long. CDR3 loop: CASSEAIGQGNTGELFF. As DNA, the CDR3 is TGTGCCAGCAGTGAAGCGATAGGACAGGGGAACACCGGGGAGCTGTTTTTT.

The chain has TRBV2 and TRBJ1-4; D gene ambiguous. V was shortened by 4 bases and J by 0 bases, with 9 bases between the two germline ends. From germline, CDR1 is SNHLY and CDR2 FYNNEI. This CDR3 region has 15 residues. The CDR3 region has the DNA TGTGCCAGCAGTGGGAGGACCGCAACTAATGAAAAACTGTTTTTT. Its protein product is CASSGRTATNEKLFF.

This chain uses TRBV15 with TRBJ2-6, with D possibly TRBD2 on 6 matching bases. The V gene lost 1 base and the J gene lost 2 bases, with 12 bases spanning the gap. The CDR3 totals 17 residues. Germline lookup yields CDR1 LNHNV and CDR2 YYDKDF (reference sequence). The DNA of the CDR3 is TGTGCCACCAGCAGAGGGGGGGTCCGAACTGGGGCCAACGTCCTGACTTTC. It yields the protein CATSRGGVRTGANVLTF.

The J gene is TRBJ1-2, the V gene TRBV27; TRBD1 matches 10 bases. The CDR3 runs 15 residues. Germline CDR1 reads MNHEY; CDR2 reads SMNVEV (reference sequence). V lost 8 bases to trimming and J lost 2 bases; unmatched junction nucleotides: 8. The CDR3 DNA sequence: TGTGCCAGCTGGGGACAGGGGCAATTAAACTATGGCTACACCTTC. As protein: CASWGQGQLNYGYTF.

In nucleotides, the CDR3 is TGTGCCAGCAGTTACACACGGACAGGGGGCTCATATGGCTACACCTTC. It translates to CASSYTRTGGSYGYTF. The gene calls are TRBV6-5 and TRBJ1-2; 11 bases are a match to TRBD1. Per the germline V gene, CDR1 is MNHEY and CDR2 is SVGAGI. The CDR3 consists of 16 residues. After removal of 2 bases from V and 5 bases from J, the junction contained 7 bases not matched to a gene.

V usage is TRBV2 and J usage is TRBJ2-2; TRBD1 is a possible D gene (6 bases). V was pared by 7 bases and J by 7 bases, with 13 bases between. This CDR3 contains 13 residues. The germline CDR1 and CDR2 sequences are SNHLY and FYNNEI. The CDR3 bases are TGTGCCAGCACGGGGACAACAGGCGGGGAGCTGTTTTTT. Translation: CASTGTTGGELFF.